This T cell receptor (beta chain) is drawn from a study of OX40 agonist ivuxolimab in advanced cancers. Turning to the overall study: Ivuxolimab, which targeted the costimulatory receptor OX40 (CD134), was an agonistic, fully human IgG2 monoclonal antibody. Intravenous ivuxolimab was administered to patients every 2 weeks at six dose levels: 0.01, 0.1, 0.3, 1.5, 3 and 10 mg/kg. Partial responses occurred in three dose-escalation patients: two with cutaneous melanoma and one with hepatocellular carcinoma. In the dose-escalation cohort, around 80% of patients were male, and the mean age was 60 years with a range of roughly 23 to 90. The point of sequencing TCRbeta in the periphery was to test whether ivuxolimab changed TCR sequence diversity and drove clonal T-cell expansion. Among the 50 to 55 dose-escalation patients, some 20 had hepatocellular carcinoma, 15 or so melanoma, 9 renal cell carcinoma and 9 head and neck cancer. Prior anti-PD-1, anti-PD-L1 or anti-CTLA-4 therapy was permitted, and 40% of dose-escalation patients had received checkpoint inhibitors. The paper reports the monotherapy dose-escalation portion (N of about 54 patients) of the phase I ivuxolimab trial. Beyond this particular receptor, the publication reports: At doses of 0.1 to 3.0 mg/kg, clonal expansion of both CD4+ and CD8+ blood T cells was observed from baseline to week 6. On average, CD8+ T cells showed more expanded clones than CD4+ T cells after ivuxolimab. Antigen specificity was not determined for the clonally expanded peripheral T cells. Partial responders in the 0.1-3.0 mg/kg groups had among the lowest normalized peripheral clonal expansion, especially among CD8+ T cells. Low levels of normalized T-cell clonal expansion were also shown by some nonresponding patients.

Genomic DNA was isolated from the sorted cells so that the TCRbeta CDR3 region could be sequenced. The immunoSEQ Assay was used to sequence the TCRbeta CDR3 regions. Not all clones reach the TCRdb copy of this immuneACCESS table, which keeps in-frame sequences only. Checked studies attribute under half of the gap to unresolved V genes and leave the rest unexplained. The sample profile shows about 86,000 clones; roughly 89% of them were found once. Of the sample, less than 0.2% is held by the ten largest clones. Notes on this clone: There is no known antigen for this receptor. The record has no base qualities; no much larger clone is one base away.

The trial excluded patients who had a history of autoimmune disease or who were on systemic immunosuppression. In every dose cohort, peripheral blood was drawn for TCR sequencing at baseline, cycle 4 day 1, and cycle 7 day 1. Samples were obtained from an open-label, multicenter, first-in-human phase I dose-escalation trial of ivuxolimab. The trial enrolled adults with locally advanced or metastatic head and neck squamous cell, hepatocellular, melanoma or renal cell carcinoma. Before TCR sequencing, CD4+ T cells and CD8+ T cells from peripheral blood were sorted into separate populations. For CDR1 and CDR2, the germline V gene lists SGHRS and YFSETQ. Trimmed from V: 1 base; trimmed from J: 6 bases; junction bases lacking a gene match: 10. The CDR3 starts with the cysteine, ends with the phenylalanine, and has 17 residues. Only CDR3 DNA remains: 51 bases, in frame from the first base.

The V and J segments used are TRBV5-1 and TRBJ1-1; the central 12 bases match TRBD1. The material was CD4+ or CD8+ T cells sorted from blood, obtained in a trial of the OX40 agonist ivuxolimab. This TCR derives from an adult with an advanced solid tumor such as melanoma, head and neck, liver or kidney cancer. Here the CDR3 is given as CASSLLGQGAGSAEAFF. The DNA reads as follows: TGCGCCAGCAGCTTGCTGGGACAGGGGGCAGGGAGTGCTGAAGCTTTCTTT.